The rows below give T cell receptor beta chains drawn from one sample of a study of Graves' ophthalmopathy and Graves' hyperthyroidism. A single record per CDR3 protein comes from TCRdb applying MiXCR to the multiplex PCR reads. The repertoire has around 1.1 million distinct CDR3 sequences, 36% of them found once; the top ten carry 11%. Sequencing input: peripheral blood or thyroid tissue (not recorded which). Source of these receptors: an adult man with Graves' hyperthyroidism. Both conserved end residues are part of each CDR3. D genes are given only for firm matches. The size field is filled for only some rows; it gives once, few, many or a size class.

size	D	V	J	CDR3	DNA
many	TRBD1	TRBV12-3/TRBV12-4	TRBJ1-1	CASPPLRGPGNTEAFF	TGTGCCAGCCCTCCCCTCAGGGGGCCTGGGAACACTGAAGCTTTCTTT
many	NA	TRBV12-3/TRBV12-4	TRBJ1-1	CASSLEGLMNTEAFF	TGTGCCAGCAGTTTAGAGGGACTAATGAACACTGAAGCTTTCTTT
NA	NA	TRBV10-3	TRBJ1-1	CAISEVPGHASNTEAFF	TGTGCCATCAGTGAGGTCCCGGGACATGCCTCGAACACTGAAGCTTTCTTT
once	NA	TRBV20-1	TRBJ2-3	CSADGSSPDTQYF	TGCAGTGCTGACGGTTCGAGCCCAGATACGCAGTATTTT
NA	NA	TRBV7-9	TRBJ1-1	CASSIRRVTEAFF	TGTGCCAGCAGCATACGCAGGGTTACTGAAGCTTTCTTT
many	NA	TRBV29-1	TRBJ2-7	CSVGGNSYEQYF	TGCAGCGTTGGTGGCAACTCCTACGAGCAGTACTTC
NA	TRBD2	TRBV4-1	TRBJ2-5	CASSQDLAGGLETQYF	TGCGCCAGCAGCCAAGATCTAGCGGGGGGGCTAGAGACCCAGTACTTC
many	NA	TRBV5-1	TRBJ1-4	CASSRGEDNEKLFF	TGCGCCAGCAGTCGGGGCGAGGATAATGAAAAACTGTTTTTT
many	NA	TRBV11-2	TRBJ2-5	CASSSPGFQETQYF	TGTGCCAGCAGCTCTCCGGGATTTCAAGAGACCCAGTACTTC
NA	NA	TRBV2	TRBJ1-1	CASSGQIERNTEAFF	TGTGCCAGCAGTGGACAGATTGAACGGAACACTGAAGCTTTCTTT
many	NA	TRBV29-1	TRBJ1-1	CSVVKLERVAAFF	TGCAGCGTTGTCAAACTGGAGAGGGTGGCCGCTTTCTTT
NA	NA	TRBV6-5	TRBJ1-4	CASSDGGRGEKLFF	TGTGCCAGCAGTGACGGGGGGCGAGGTGAAAAACTGTTTTTT
few	TRBD1	TRBV20-1	TRBJ1-2	CSASSDRVGGYTF	TGCAGTGCTTCTAGTGACAGGGTTGGTGGCTACACCTTC
few	NA	TRBV27	TRBJ1-3	CATRIGNTIYF	TGTGCCACTAGAATTGGAAACACCATATATTTT
many	NA	TRBV14	TRBJ2-5	CASSQERTAGETQYF	TGTGCCAGCAGCCAAGAGAGAACAGCGGGAGAGACCCAGTACTTC
NA	NA	TRBV14	TRBJ1-6	CASKGGTYNSPLHF	TGTGCCAGCAAAGGAGGGACCTATAATTCACCCCTCCACTTT
many	TRBD2	TRBV7-2	TRBJ2-7	CASSQVTGGYEQYF	TGTGCCAGCAGCCAAGTTACGGGGGGCTACGAGCAGTACTTC
NA	TRBD1	TRBV20-1	TRBJ1-5	CSAREWTGGEVEPQHF	TGCAGTGCTAGAGAATGGACAGGGGGCGAAGTGGAGCCCCAGCATTTT